This TCR beta chain is drawn from a study of shared clonotypes between healthy human individuals. Study-level information: Three plates were used per donor for CD4 naive, three for CD4 memory, two for CD8 naive and one for CD8 memory.

Profiling relied on immunoSEQ multiplex PCR, and the TCRdb table lists in-frame clones only, not all of them. Among around 2,000,000 clones listed, approximately 94% were seen once. Terminally differentiated effector memory CD45RA+ cells were excluded by CCR7 positive selection of CD45RO-negative cells. Within Nashville, Tennessee resided all donors, each a Caucasian adult. With 2 bases removed from V and 3 bases from J, the gap between germline ends came to 22 bases. This CDR3 has 18 amino acids. The sequence derives from a man in his late teens or twenties in good health. The rearrangement uses TRBV23-1 and TRBJ1-1; D gene unclear. TRBV23-1 is marked as an open reading frame, function uncertain. The specimen sequenced was naive CD8+ T cells sorted from blood. The CDR3 coding sequence is TGCGCCAGCAGTCAAGGTACTTGGGCAGTTCCTCGAGACACTGAAGCTTTCTTT. It specifies CASSQGTWAVPRDTEAFF.